The 24 T cell receptor beta chains in this list originate from one sample, sequenced in a study of CXCR3-negative and CXCR3-positive naive CD8 T cells. The TRB libraries of cDNA were built by UMI-labeled 5' RACE. With the 5' RACE reads reprocessed, TCRdb shows one record per CDR3 protein and no DNA. The sample features about 130,000 distinct CDR3 sequences, with 0.25% to 0.35% in its top ten. Specimen: naive CXCR3- CD8+ T cells from blood. As for subset: CD45RO-CCR7+CD27+CD95- naive CD8+ T cells lacking CXCR3 (TNR3-). Receptors were obtained from a human donor in good health. Some clones in this sample may be carry-over from other donors' samples.

This chain joins TRBV28 and TRBJ2-7; TCRdb reports TRBD2, a call that lacks DNA to check it against. The CDR3 extends over 17 amino acids. Germline CDR1 reads MDHEN; CDR2 reads SYDVKM. The CDR3 sequence: CASSLPLTSGSSYEQYF. Supplemented by reference TRBV28 and TRBJ2-7, the full variable domain reads DVKVTQSSRYLVKRTGEKVFLECVQDMDHENMFWYRQDPGLGLRLIYFSYDVKMKEKGDIPEGYSVSREKKERFSLILESASTNQTSMYLCASSLPLTSGSSYEQYFGPGTRLTVT.

This chain links TRBV7-9 with TRBJ2-7; TCRdb lists TRBD1, though no DNA is available to test this call. The CDR3 totals 15 residues. CDR1 is SEHNR, CDR2 FQNEAQ, per germline (reference sequence). The CDR3 spells CASSATGDSSHEQYF.

The chain combines TRBV20-1 with TRBJ2-7; the D call from TCRdb, TRBD2, cannot be confirmed without DNA. Germline values: CDR1 DFQATT, CDR2 SNEGSKA (reference sequence). This CDR3 is built from 16 residues. CDR3 in amino acids: CSASTFSGGHSYEQYF.

This sequence joins TRBV7-2 and TRBJ2-3; TCRdb picks TRBD1, but there is no DNA to check that call. This CDR3 contains 15 residues. In germline, CDR1 is SGHTA, CDR2 FQGNSA. The CDR3 spells CASSFKGGGTDTQYF. The full variable domain, rest sourced from reference TRBV7-2 and TRBJ2-3, is GAGVSQSPSNKVTEKGKDVELRCDPISGHTALYWYRQSLGQGLEFLIYFQGNSAPDKSGLPSDRFSAERTGGSVSTLTIQRTQQEDSAVYLCASSFKGGGTDTQYFGPGTRLTVL.

The chain recombines TRBV7-6 with TRBJ2-1; TCRdb reports TRBD2, a call that lacks DNA to check it against. CDR3 length: 14 residues. Germline CDR1 and CDR2: SGHVS and FNYEAQ. The CDR3 region is CASSASGGAFEQFF.

The chain is built from TRBV29-1 and TRBJ1-1; TCRdb's assignment of TRBD1 cannot be checked, as there is no DNA. The CDR3 is 14 residues long. The germline gives CDR1 SQVTM, CDR2 ANQGSEA. This CDR3 is CSLRRPVGNTEAFF.

The chain joins TRBV29-1 to TRBJ2-1; no DNA is available, so the TRBD2 call from TCRdb remains unchecked. CDR1 is SQVTM and CDR2 is ANQGSEA in the germline V gene. The CDR3 loop spans 14 amino acids. The CDR3 loop is CSVYLAVVYNEQFF.

The chain recombines TRBV29-1 with TRBJ2-7; there is no DNA to check the TCRdb D call of TRBD2. Germline V gene lookup returns CDR1 SQVTM and CDR2 ANQGSEA. The length of the CDR3 is 13 residues. The CDR3 loop is CSAATSSSYEQYF.

The chain joins TRBV9 to TRBJ2-1. Per germline, CDR1 SGDLS and CDR2 YYNGEE. The CDR3 loop spans 15 amino acids. The chain's CDR3 is CASSPQASSYNEQFF.

The chain carries TRBV29-1 and TRBJ1-2; without DNA, the TCRdb call of TRBD1 cannot be checked. This CDR3 region has 16 residues. Germline-derived CDR1 and CDR2 are SQVTM and ANQGSEA. The CDR3 sequence is CSVARTVLEANYGYTF. The complete variable domain, with remaining parts taken from reference TRBV29-1 and TRBJ1-2, reads SAVISQKPSRDICQRGTSLTIQCQVDSQVTMMFWYRQQPGQSLTLIATANQGSEATYESGFVIDKFPISRPNLTFSTLTVSNMSPEDSSIYLCSVARTVLEANYGYTFGSGTRLTVV.

The chain links TRBV7-2 to TRBJ2-3. CDR1 and CDR2 from the germline V gene are SGHTA and FQGNSA. The CDR3 has 16 residues. The chain's CDR3 is CASSVRQGAGTDTQYF.

The chain joins TRBV29-1 to TRBJ2-1; the D gene TCRdb calls, TRBD1, cannot be checked with no DNA. This CDR3 region has 13 residues. CDR1 is SQVTM, CDR2 ANQGSEA, per germline. The CDR3 region is CSVETGGWNEQFF.

The genes are TRBV27 and TRBJ2-3; TCRdb's D call, TRBD1, is unchecked because there is no DNA. The CDR3 has 13 residues. Germline CDR1 reads MNHEY; CDR2 reads SMNVEV (reference sequence). The CDR3 sequence: CASRGGHTDTQYF.

CDR3 loop: CASSPQNPGQGHYEQYF. The rearrangement uses TRBV14 and TRBJ2-7; TCRdb proposes TRBD1, but this gene call is untestable without DNA. The CDR3 is 17 amino acids. Per germline, CDR1 SGHDN and CDR2 FVKESK.

V and J are TRBV5-6 and TRBJ2-5. Germline V gene lookup returns CDR1 SGHDT and CDR2 YYEEEE. The CDR3 totals 15 residues. The CDR3 spells CASSLASRGVETQYF.

J is TRBJ2-7 and V is TRBV28; TCRdb selects TRBD2, and the lack of DNA leaves this call unchecked. Germline lookup yields CDR1 MDHEN and CDR2 SYDVKM. CDR3 length: 15 amino acids. The CDR3 is CASSQTSGRAYEQYF.

The chain has TRBV28 and TRBJ2-7; TCRdb's assignment of TRBD1 cannot be checked, as there is no DNA. The germline CDR1 and CDR2 sequences are MDHEN and SYDVKM. The CDR3 is 15 residues long. CDR3 sequence reads: CASRLNPSTGAEQYF.

This rearrangement joins TRBV19 to TRBJ1-5. CDR3 size: 14 residues. Germline assignment: CDR1 LNHDA and CDR2 SQIVND (reference sequence). CDR3 residues: CASSIFLGNQPQHF.

V is TRBV5-1 and J is TRBJ2-3; the D gene TCRdb calls, TRBD1, cannot be checked with no DNA. Germline CDR1 reads SGHRS; CDR2 reads YFSETQ. The CDR3 consists of 14 residues. CDR3 loop: CASSLRDSTDTQYF. Looking up the rest from reference TRBV5-1 and TRBJ2-3 gives the full variable domain: KAGVTQTPRYLIKTRGQQVTLSCSPISGHRSVSWYQQTPGQGLQFLFEYFSETQRNKGNFPGRFSGRQFSNSRSEMNVSTLELGDSALYLCASSLRDSTDTQYFGPGTRLTVL.

The rearrangement joins TRBV6-2 or TRBV6-3 to TRBJ2-7. This CDR3 has 13 amino acids. In germline, CDR1 is MNHEY, CDR2 SVGEGT. The CDR3 here is CASSYTGTYEQYF.

The J gene is TRBJ2-1, the V gene TRBV5-1; the D call of TRBD2 rests on TCRdb alone, since no DNA is present to check it. Germline V gives CDR1 SGHRS, CDR2 YFSETQ. This CDR3 contains 13 residues. Here the CDR3 reads CASSLGTLYEQFF.

CDR3: CASTSGAEQYF. The chain uses TRBV5-1 and TRBJ2-7; the TRBD1 assignment by TCRdb is unverifiable without DNA. From germline, CDR1 is SGHRS and CDR2 YFSETQ. The CDR3 length is 11 residues.

This rearrangement joins TRBV15 to TRBJ2-3; TCRdb reports TRBD1, a call that lacks DNA to check it against. Looked up from germline, CDR1 is LNHNV and CDR2 is YYDKDF (reference sequence). This CDR3 has 15 residues. The CDR3 region is CATGDPGTRGDTQYF.

The chain links TRBV7-8 to TRBJ2-5; TCRdb's D call, TRBD2, is unchecked because there is no DNA. Germline CDR1 and CDR2: SGHVS and FQNEAQ. CDR3 size: 11 residues. This CDR3 reads CASSYEGTQYF.